Following are 10 T cell receptor beta chains from one sample sequenced in a study of graft-versus-host responses after intestinal transplantation (dated by TCRdb to 2020 to 2023). The library came from the immunoSEQ multiplex PCR assay. Not all clones reach the TCRdb copy of this immuneACCESS table, which keeps in-frame sequences only. Checked studies attribute under half of the gap to unresolved V genes and leave the rest unexplained. Present in this sample are under 80,000 clones, approximately 90% of which were seen just once. Of the sample, roughly 0.7% is held by the ten largest clones. The specimen was PBMCs, collected 98 days after intestinal transplantation. Receptors originate from a human patient who received an intestinal transplant, so some T cells may come from the graft donor.

The J gene is TRBJ2-5, the V gene TRBV2; TRBD1 is a possible D gene (5 bases). CDR3 length: 15 residues. With 6 bases removed from V and 2 bases from J, the gap between germline ends came to 16 bases. CDR1 and CDR2 from the germline V gene are SNHLY and FYNNEI. The CDR3 DNA is TGTGCCAGCAGCCTTGAACAGGTCCCACAAGAGACCCAGTACTTC. It yields the protein CASSLEQVPQETQYF.

V gene TRBV19 combines with J gene TRBJ1-1; D might be TRBD1 (6 bases). CDR3 length: 18 amino acids. Between the trimmed V and J ends, which lost 10 bases and 0 bases, there was a span of 27 bases. Germline V gene lookup returns CDR1 LNHDA and CDR2 SQIVND (reference sequence). Written as DNA, the CDR3 is TGTGCCATCCCATCGGAGACAAGAGGGGGGGCGATGAACACTGAAGCTTTCTTT. It yields the protein CAIPSETRGGAMNTEAFF.

This chain links TRBV20-1 with TRBJ1-2, with D uncertain. Germline V CDR1 and CDR2: DFQATT, SNEGSKA (reference sequence). V lost 3 bases and J lost 4, with 6 bases in between. CDR3 length equals 11 residues. CDR3 protein: CSASAIYGYTF. CDR3 DNA sequence: TGCAGTGCTAGTGCTATCTATGGCTACACCTTC.

The V call is TRBV5-1, the J call TRBJ1-5, with a possible D match to TRBD1 (5 bases). CDR1 is SGHRS and CDR2 is YFSETQ in the germline V gene. The CDR3 covers 13 residues. Trimming removed 2 bases from V and 5 bases from J, with 8 bases in between. CDR3 nucleotides: TGCGCCAGCAGCTTAGGGACCGATCAGCCCCAGCATTTT. Amino acids: CASSLGTDQPQHF.

The J gene is TRBJ1-1, the V gene TRBV6-1; possible D gene TRBD1, 5 bases. Germline lookup yields CDR1 MNHNS and CDR2 SASEGT. V lost 4 bases to trimming and J lost 0 bases, with 12 bases between them. The CDR3 contains 15 residues. The CDR3 region has the DNA TGTGCCAGCAGTGCTTTGACAGTAATGAACACTGAAGCTTTCTTT. Encoded protein: CASSALTVMNTEAFF.

A single count supports this clone. The chain joins TRBV7-2 to TRBJ2-5; the D is unclear. Germline-derived CDR1 and CDR2 are SGHTA and FQGNSA. CDR3 length: 16 amino acids. V was cut by 5 bases and J by 5 bases, with 21 bases left in between. This CDR3 reads CASSPQGHQLGETQYF. The CDR3 region has the DNA TGTGCCAGCAGCCCACAAGGGCATCAGTTAGGGGAGACCCAGTACTTC.

J is TRBJ2-4 and V is TRBV28, with D perhaps TRBD1 (5 bases). V lost 8 bases and J lost 11, with 13 bases in between. This CDR3 has 11 residues. Germline CDR1 and CDR2: MDHEN and SYDVKM. This chain's CDR3 is CASGHVGFQYF. CDR3 sequence (DNA): TGTGCCAGCGGACACGTCGGATTTCAGTACTTC.

The chain carries TRBV29-1 and TRBJ1-2; 8 bases are shared with TRBD1. Trimming took 4 bases from V and 6 from J; bases not matched to a gene: 16. The CDR3 is 16 residues long. Germline V gives CDR1 SQVTM, CDR2 ANQGSEA. CDR3 region: CSVVSLRTGPEDGYTF. CDR3 DNA: TGCAGCGTTGTTAGCCTACGGACAGGGCCGGAGGATGGCTACACCTTC. Full variable domain (rest looked up from reference TRBV29-1 and TRBJ1-2): SAVISQKPSRDICQRGTSLTIQCQVDSQVTMMFWYRQQPGQSLTLIATANQGSEATYESGFVIDKFPISRPNLTFSTLTVSNMSPEDSSIYLCSVVSLRTGPEDGYTFGSGTRLTVV.

V usage is TRBV6-8 and J usage is TRBJ2-3; the D gene is possibly TRBD2 (6 bases). CDR3 length: 15 residues. Trimming took off 0 bases at V and 6 bases at J, with 13 bases between the two ends. The germline V gene has CDR1 MNHGY and CDR2 SAAAGT. CDR3 in amino acids: CASSYSSGLGDTQYF. The CDR3 DNA is TGTGCCAGCAGTTACTCTAGCGGCCTGGGGGATACGCAGTATTTT.

The chain carries TRBV9 and TRBJ2-1; 9 bases match TRBD2. The CDR3 has 15 residues. Losses at the gene ends were 2 bases for V and 9 bases for J; bases not matched to a gene: 9. CDR1 and CDR2 (germline): SGDLS, YYNGEE. CDR3 coding DNA: TGTGCCAGCAGCGTTAGCGGGAGAGCCTTGGGTGAGCAGTTCTTC. Amino acid sequence: CASSVSGRALGEQFF.